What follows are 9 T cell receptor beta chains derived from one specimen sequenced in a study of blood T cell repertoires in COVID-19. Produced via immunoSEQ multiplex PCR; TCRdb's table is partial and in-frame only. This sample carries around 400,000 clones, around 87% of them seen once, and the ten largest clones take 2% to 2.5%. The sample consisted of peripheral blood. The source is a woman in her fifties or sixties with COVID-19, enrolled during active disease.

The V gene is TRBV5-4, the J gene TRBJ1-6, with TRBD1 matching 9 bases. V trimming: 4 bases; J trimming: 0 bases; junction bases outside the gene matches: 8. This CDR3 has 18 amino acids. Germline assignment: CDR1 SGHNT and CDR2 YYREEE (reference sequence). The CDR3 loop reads CASSTEGTGSSYNSPLHF. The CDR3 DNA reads TGTGCCAGCAGCACCGAGGGGACAGGGAGCTCCTATAATTCACCCCTCCACTTT.

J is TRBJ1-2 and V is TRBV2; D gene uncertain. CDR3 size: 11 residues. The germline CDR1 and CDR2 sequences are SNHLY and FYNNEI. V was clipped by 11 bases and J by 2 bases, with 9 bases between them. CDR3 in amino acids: CAAYRNYGYTF. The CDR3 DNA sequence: TGTGCCGCCTACAGAAACTATGGCTACACCTTC. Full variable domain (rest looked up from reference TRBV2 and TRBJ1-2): EPEVTQTPSHQVTQMGQEVILRCVPISNHLYFYWYRQILGQKVEFLVSFYNNEISEKSEIFDDQFSVERPDGSNFTLKIRSTKLEDSAMYFCAAYRNYGYTFGSGTRLTVV.

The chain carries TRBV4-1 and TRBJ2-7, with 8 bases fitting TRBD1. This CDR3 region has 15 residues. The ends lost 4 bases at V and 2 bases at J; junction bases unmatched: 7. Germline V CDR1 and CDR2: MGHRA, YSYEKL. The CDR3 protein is CASSLAETGAYEQYF. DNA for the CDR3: TGCGCCAGCAGCCTCGCGGAGACAGGGGCCTACGAGCAGTACTTC.

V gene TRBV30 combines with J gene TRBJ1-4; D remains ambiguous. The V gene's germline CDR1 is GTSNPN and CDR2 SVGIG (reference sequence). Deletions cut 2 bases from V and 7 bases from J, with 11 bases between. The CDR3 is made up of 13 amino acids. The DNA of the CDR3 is TGTGCCTGGAGTAGAGGGAGTTCTGAAAAACTGTTTTTT. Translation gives CAWSRGSSEKLFF.

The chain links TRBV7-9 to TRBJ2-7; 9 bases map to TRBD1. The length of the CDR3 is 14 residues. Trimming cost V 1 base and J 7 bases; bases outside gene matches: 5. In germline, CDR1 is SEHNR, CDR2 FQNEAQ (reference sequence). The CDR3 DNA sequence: TGTGCCAGCAGCTTAGGTGGGACAGGGAGGGAGCAGTACTTC. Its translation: CASSLGGTGREQYF.

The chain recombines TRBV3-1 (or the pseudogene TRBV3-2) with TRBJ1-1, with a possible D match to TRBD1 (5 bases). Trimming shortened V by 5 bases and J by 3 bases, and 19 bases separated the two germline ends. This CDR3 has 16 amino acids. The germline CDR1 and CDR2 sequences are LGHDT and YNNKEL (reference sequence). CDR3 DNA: TGTGCCAGCAGCATTACAGGACGTGCCCCCCACACTGAAGCTTTCTTT. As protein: CASSITGRAPHTEAFF.

The CDR3 here is CASTYRRDRGSQPQHF. DNA for the CDR3: TGTGCCAGTACCTACCGGCGGGACAGGGGTAGTCAGCCCCAGCATTTT. The chain links TRBV19 to TRBJ1-5, with 10 bases that match TRBD1. With V trimmed by 7 bases and J by 6 bases, 12 bases remained unmatched. Germline V gene lookup returns CDR1 LNHDA and CDR2 SQIVND (reference sequence). This CDR3 is 16 amino acids long.

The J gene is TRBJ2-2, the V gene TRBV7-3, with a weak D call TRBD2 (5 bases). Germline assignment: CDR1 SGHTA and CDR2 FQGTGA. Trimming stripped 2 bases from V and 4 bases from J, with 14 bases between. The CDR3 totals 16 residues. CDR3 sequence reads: CASSLGPGGVTGELFF. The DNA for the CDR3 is TGTGCCAGCAGCTTAGGCCCCGGAGGCGTCACCGGGGAGCTGTTTTTT.

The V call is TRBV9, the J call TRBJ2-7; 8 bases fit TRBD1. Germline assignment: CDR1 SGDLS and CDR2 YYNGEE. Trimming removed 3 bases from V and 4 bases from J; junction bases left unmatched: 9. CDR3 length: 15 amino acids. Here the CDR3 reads CASSAGQGTGYEQYF. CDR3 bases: TGTGCCAGCAGCGCCGGACAGGGCACAGGGTACGAGCAGTACTTC.